Given below is one T cell receptor (beta chain) in context. Its matching antigen is unknown. The data were obtained in a study of T cells in Graves' hyperthyroidism and ophthalmopathy. Whole-study findings and limits: Clonotypes that were expanded in thyroid above 0.001 mostly appeared in blood too.

CDR1 and CDR2 from the germline V gene are MDHEN and SYDVKM. The CDR3 length is 15 residues. Trimming removed 1 base from V and 2 bases from J, with 12 bases in between. Researchers amplified the TCR beta CDR3 regions from RNA transcripts. The HTBI primer set was used in a first-round RT-PCR of the TCR CDR3. TCRdb called the multiplex PCR reads again in MiXCR, with one record for every CDR3 protein. This sample has 550,000 to 700,000 distinct CDR3 sequences, with about 43% found just once. V is TRBV28 and J is TRBJ2-7, with D uncertain. The origin of this receptor is an adult woman with Graves' disease, either hyperthyroidism or ophthalmopathy (not recorded which). Sample: peripheral blood or thyroid tissue (not recorded which). The CDR3 loop reads CASSLFRVATYEQYF. CDR3 bases: TGTGCCAGCAGTTTATTTCGGGTGGCGACCTACGAGCAGTACTTC.